The subject of this entry is one TCR beta chain. The antigen is not known. This entry is derived from a study of cytomegalovirus exposure and HLA in healthy donors. Primers included in the PCR were 60 Vbeta and 13 Jbeta primers. The protocol was immunoSEQ multiplex PCR, while the TCRdb copy is restricted to in-frame clones and leaves out a portion. The top ten hold around 7% of the sample, which has about 150,000 clones, around 75% seen once. The CDR3 covers 14 residues. CDR1 and CDR2 (germline): SGHRS, YFSETQ. Trimming removed 0 bases at V and 2 bases at J, with 7 bases between. Study-wide results and limits: Some segments of the V type, notably TRBV6-2 and TRBV6-3, were excluded as indistinguishable.

The rearrangement uses TRBV5-1 and TRBJ2-3; D not certain. Sequenced sample: PBMCs. The TCR sequence derives from a young man in good health and CMV-seronegative. CDR3 sequence (DNA): TGCGCCAGCAGCTTGGAGCCTGTCACAGATACGCAGTATTTT. Translating it yields CASSLEPVTDTQYF.